This TCR beta chain stems from a study of blood T cell repertoires in COVID-19 (dated by TCRdb to between 2020 and 2021). Looking at the study overall: Samples covering the acute and convalescent phases of COVID-19 were provided by collaborators in the United States, Italy and Spain. The prospective study material was composed of cDNA or gDNA derived from T cells, B-cell-depleted T cells, or PBMCs. Deeply sampled blood TCRbeta repertoires from subjects exposed to, actively infected with, or recovered from COVID-19 were included in the dataset. The repertoires were released in a freely available public database intended as a resource for research on the immune response to SARS-CoV-2. Samples came from the ongoing ImmuneRACE study (first 160 participants) plus 1,254 subjects from 6 global collaborators. Sample metadata almost always included a de-identified subject ID, COVID-19 status, age in years and sex. HLA class I and class II types, where available, came from metadata supplied by the sample provider rather than from assay-based typing. Overall results and qualifications from the work: How much clinical and demographic metadata was included differed by source and by participant, and the metadata was provided uncurated.

Whole blood was collected in K2EDTA tubes by collaborating institutions according to the institutions' own protocols. For TCRbeta analysis, collaborator samples were shipped as frozen whole blood, as isolated PBMCs, or as DNA extracted from either sample type. The immunoSEQ Assay, a bias-controlled multiplex PCR, was used to amplify TCRbeta CDR3 regions from genomic DNA. The authors' pipeline ran thus. Nucleated cell counts per sample were estimated from amplification of reference gene primers within the assay. Sequence reads were collapsed and filtered to measure the absolute abundance of every unique TCRbeta CDR3 rearrangement. For each sample, productive Simpson clonality was calculated as the square root of Simpson's diversity index across productive rearrangements. The clones in this table, taken by TCRdb from immuneACCESS, are in-frame only. Not every clone is retained; where verified, under half of the shortfall comes from an unresolved V gene, and the cause of the rest is unknown. The D gene and trimming were derived from the DNA, and the V and J assignments and clone size from that table. The sample profile shows a few hundred thousand clones; approximately 88% of them were found once. The ten biggest clones cover about 8.6% of the sample.

From the cysteine through the phenylalanine, the CDR3 covers 12 amino acids. Kept here is only the CDR3 DNA, which spans 36 bases and is read in frame from base 1. Sequences MNHEY (CDR1) and SVGEGT (CDR2) are obtained from the germline V gene. Trimming removed 4 bases from V and 0 bases from J, leaving 2 bases between the germline ends. With respect to this clone: What antigen it recognizes has not been identified. One base away there is no much larger clone; base qualities are not given.

Material: peripheral blood. The sequence links TRBV6-2 or TRBV6-3 to TRBJ2-3; a confident D gene designation cannot be given. The receptor comes from a man aged 18-30 years with active or convalescent COVID-19. Here the CDR3 is given as CASSSSTDTQYF. The DNA sequence is given as TGTGCCAGCAGTTCAAGCACAGATACGCAGTATTTT.